This T cell receptor (beta chain) emerged from a study of identical twins. Overall study results and limits: Sequences that were out-of-frame, alpha and twin-shared displayed an excess of low generation probability.

V lost 3 bases and J lost 5; bases outside the gene matches: 9. The CDR3 covers 15 residues. CDR1 and CDR2 (germline): SGHTA, FQGNSA. Via MiXCR, TCRdb re-called the 5' RACE reads, giving one row per CDR3 protein. The sample comprises under 1 million distinct CDR3 sequences, over 9% of which are singletons, and around 1.6% rests with the top ten. There are a few counts of this clonotype. The antigen is undetermined. This sample was shared with a second study, whose subject was yellow fever vaccine responses in identical twins.

This clonotype originated in a woman aged 18 to 35 in good health. What was sequenced was PBMCs. The chain has TRBV7-2 and TRBJ2-5, with 7 bases fitting TRBD1. Here the CDR3 reads CASSFSGTVGETQYF. The CDR3, as DNA: TGTGCCAGCAGCTTTTCCGGGACAGTGGGGGAGACCCAGTACTTC. Complete variable domain (other parts from reference TRBV7-2 and TRBJ2-5): GAGVSQSPSNKVTEKGKDVELRCDPISGHTALYWYRQSLGQGLEFLIYFQGNSAPDKSGLPSDRFSAERTGGSVSTLTIQRTQQEDSAVYLCASSFSGTVGETQYFGPGTRLLVL.